The T cell receptor beta chain under discussion was sequenced for a study of CD8 T cells in ankylosing spondylitis. Points from the study as a whole: Reactive arthritis synovial fluid and blood previously showed some of these motif variants. Disease-linked clones reportedly concentrated significantly in matched ankylosing spondylitis synovial fluid. Apparently characteristic of ankylosing spondylitis blood was a TCR beta motif (roughly eight highly homologous variants).

V lost 6 bases and J lost 2; bases outside the gene matches: 17. The CDR3 covers 18 residues. Germline assignment: CDR1 MDHEN and CDR2 SYDVKM. This clonotype was seen a handful of times. Its antigen is unidentified. TCRdb recomputed calls from the 5' RACE reads with MiXCR, one row per CDR3 protein. The data show roughly 35,000 distinct CDR3 sequences, with about 10% seen just once and 20% to 25% held by the top ten. This sequence was found in a male donor with ankylosing spondylitis. The chain links TRBV28 to TRBJ2-3, with 7 bases identical to TRBD2. Sequencing was done on a sample of synovial fluid, either unsorted or a sorted T cell fraction (not recorded which). The CDR3 DNA follows: TGTGCCAGCAGCCCGCGTTTAGGACCGGGACTACTCACAGATACGCAGTATTTT. Protein: CASSPRLGPGLLTDTQYF.